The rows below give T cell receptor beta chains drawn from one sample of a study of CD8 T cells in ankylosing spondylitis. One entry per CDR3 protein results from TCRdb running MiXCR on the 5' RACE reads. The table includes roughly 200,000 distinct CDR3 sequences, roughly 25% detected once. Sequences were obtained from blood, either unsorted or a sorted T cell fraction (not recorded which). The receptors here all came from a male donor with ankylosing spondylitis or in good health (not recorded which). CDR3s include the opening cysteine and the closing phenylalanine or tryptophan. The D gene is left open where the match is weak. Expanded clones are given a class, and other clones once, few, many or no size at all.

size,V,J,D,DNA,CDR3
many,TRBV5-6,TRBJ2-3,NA,TGTGCCAGCAGCTTTTTACAGGGGACTAGTTCCACAGATACGCAGTATTTT,CASSFLQGTSSTDTQYF
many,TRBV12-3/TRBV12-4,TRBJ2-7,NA,TGTGCCAGCAGTTACAGAGGGCAGGGCGCCTACGAGCAGTACTTC,CASSYRGQGAYEQYF
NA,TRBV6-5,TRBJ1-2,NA,TGTGCCAGCAGTTACGGTGCCGGCGAGAAGAGCGGCTACACCTTC,CASSYGAGEKSGYTF
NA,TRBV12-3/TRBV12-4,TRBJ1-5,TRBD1,TGTGCCAGCAGTTTAACAGGGGGGGGAGTTCAGCCCCAGCATTTT,CASSLTGGGVQPQHF
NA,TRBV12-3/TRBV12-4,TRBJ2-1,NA,TGTGCCAGCAGTTTACCGGGACGGCTTGAGCAGTTCTTC,CASSLPGRLEQFF
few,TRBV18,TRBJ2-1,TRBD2,TGTGCCAGCTCACCACTTCCTAGCGGGAGGGATAATGAGCAGTTCTTC,CASSPLPSGRDNEQFF
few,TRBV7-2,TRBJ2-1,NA,TGTGCCAGCAGCTCCGCCCTCTACAATGAGCAGTTCTTC,CASSSALYNEQFF
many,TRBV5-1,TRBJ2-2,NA,TGCGCCAGCAACCAAGGGTTTAGTACTTCGAACACCGGGGAGCTGTTTTTT,CASNQGFSTSNTGELFF
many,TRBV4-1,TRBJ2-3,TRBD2,TGCGCCAGCAGCCAAGGGGTAGCGGGAGTCAGCACAGATACGCAGTATTTT,CASSQGVAGVSTDTQYF
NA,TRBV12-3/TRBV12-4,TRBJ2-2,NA,TGTGCCAGCAGTTCAACACCTACCGGGGAGCTGTTTTTT,CASSSTPTGELFF
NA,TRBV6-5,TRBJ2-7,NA,TGTGCCAGCAGTTACTCGAGGGGGAGGGCCACCGAGCAGTACTTC,CASSYSRGRATEQYF
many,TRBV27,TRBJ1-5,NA,TGTGCCAGCAGTCAAGGGGGGAGTCTGCCCCAGCATTTT,CASSQGGSLPQHF
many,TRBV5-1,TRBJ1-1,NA,TGCGCCAGCAGCTTGGACGGGGGCACTGAAGCTTTCTTT,CASSLDGGTEAFF
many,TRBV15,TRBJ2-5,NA,TGTGCCACCAGCAGAATACAGGGTGAAGAGACCCAGTACTTC,CATSRIQGEETQYF
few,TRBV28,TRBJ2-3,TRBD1,TGTGCCAGCAGGCTAACAGGGGTGCGTACGCAGTATTTT,CASRLTGVRTQYF
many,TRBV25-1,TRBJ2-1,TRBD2,TGTGCCACCTCGGGACTAGCGGGACTCCGATCCTCCTACAATGAGCAGTTCTTC,CATSGLAGLRSSYNEQFF
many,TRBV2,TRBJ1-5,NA,TGTGCCAGCAGTGAAGGACAGAATGAACAGCCCCAGCATTTT,CASSEGQNEQPQHF
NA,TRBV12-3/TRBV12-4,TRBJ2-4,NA,TGTGCCAGCGGAACTGTGGCCAAAAACATTCAGTACTTC,CASGTVAKNIQYF
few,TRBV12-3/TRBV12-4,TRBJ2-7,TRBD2,TGTGCCAGCAGTTTAAGAAGCGGGAACTACGAGCAGTACTTC,CASSLRSGNYEQYF
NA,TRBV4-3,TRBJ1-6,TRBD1,TGCGCCAGCAGCCAGACAGGGAAGAAGGATTCACCCCTCCACTTT,CASSQTGKKDSPLHF
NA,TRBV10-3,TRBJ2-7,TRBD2,TGTGCCATCAGTGAGACTCTAGCGGGTTCCTACGAGCAGTACTTC,CAISETLAGSYEQYF
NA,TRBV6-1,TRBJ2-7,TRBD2,TGTGCCAGCACCAGACTAGCGGGAGAAAACGAGCAGTACTTC,CASTRLAGENEQYF
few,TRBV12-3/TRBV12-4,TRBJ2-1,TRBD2,TGTGCCAGCAGGCCTAGCGGGAGGACCCACAATGAGCAGTTCTTC,CASRPSGRTHNEQFF
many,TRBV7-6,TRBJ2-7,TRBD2,TGTGCCAGCAGCTTAGCACCTCCGGGACTAGCGGGAGTTTACGAGCAGTACTTC,CASSLAPPGLAGVYEQYF
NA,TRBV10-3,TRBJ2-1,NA,TGTGCCATCAGCCGAGGGAAAAATGAGCAGTTCTTC,CAISRGKNEQFF
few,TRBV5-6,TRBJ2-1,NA,TGTGCCAGCAGCTTGGACGTCGGGACGGCTACCTACAATGAGCAGTTCTTC,CASSLDVGTATYNEQFF
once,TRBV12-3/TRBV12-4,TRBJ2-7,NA,TGTGCCAGCAGTTTAGTCGGCGCGGCCCCCTACGAGCAGTACTTC,CASSLVGAAPYEQYF
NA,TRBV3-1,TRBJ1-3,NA,TGTGCCAGCAGCCAAGACTACAACACCATATATTTT,CASSQDYNTIYF
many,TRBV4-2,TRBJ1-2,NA,TGTGCCAGCAGCCAAGCCCCTAACTATGGCTACACCTTC,CASSQAPNYGYTF
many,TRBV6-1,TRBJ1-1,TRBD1,TGTGCCAGCAGGGCCGACAGGGGAGGGACTGAAGCTTTCTTT,CASRADRGGTEAFF
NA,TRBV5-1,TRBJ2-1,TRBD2,TGCGCCAGCAGCGGACTAGCGCACAATGAGCAGTTCTTC,CASSGLAHNEQFF
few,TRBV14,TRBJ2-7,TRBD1,TGTGCCAGCAGCAAGACAGGGGGCAAGGACTACGAGCAGTACTTC,CASSKTGGKDYEQYF
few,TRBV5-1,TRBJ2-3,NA,TGCGCCAGCAGCTTAGGGTATGGGGACACAGATACGCAGTATTTT,CASSLGYGDTDTQYF
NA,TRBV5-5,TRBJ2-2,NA,TGTGCCAGCAGCTTGGCCGGGGAATCGCTGTTTTTT,CASSLAGESLFF
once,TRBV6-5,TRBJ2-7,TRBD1,TGTGCCAGCAGATTGGGACAGGGAACCTACGAGCAGTACTTC,CASRLGQGTYEQYF
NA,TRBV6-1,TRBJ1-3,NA,TGTGCCAGCTCCCCCACCCAACGGGGAGGAAACACCATATATTTT,CASSPTQRGGNTIYF
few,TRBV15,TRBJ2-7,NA,TGTGCCACCAGCAGAGATGGGAAGTACGAGCAGTACTTC,CATSRDGKYEQYF
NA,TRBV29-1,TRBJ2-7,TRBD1,TGCAGCGTTGAGGCGACAGGGAAGAGCTACGAGCAGTACTTC,CSVEATGKSYEQYF
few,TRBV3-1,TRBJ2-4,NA,TGTGCCAGCAGCCATCCCAGGGAAAACATTCAGTACTTC,CASSHPRENIQYF
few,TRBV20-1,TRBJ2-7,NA,TGCAGTGCTGAGCGGACGGGAAGCTACGAGCAGTACTTC,CSAERTGSYEQYF
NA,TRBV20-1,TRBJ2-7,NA,TGCAGTGCGCCGGGACTTAACGCCTACGAGCAGTACTTC,CSAPGLNAYEQYF
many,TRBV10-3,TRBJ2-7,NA,TGTGCCATCAGTGACCCGGGCCGGCGGGGCATGGGGTACGAGCAGTACTTC,CAISDPGRRGMGYEQYF
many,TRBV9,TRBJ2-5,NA,TGTGCCAGCTCCCTGAGCATATCAGGTCAAGAGCCCCAGTACTTC,CASSLSISGQEPQYF